A single sample is the source of the 19 T cell receptor beta chains below, sequenced in a study of OX40 agonist ivuxolimab in advanced cancers. The table came from immunoSEQ multiplex PCR; TCRdb's copy has only in-frame clones and leaves some out. The repertoire consists of roughly 80,000 clones, with 85% occurring once and the leading ten covering under 0.75%. The starting material was CD4+ or CD8+ T cells sorted from blood, obtained in a trial of the OX40 agonist ivuxolimab. The receptors here all came from an adult with an advanced solid tumor such as melanoma, head and neck, liver or kidney cancer.

V is TRBV30 and J is TRBJ1-2; D not resolved. The CDR3 runs 13 residues. With 4 bases removed from V and 3 bases from J, the gap between germline ends came to 12 bases. Germline V gene sequence: CDR1 GTSNPN, CDR2 SVGIG (reference sequence). The CDR3 bases are TGTGCCTGGAACAGAGACCGAGACTATGGCTACACCTTC. Protein product: CAWNRDRDYGYTF. Supplemented by reference TRBV30 and TRBJ1-2, the full variable domain reads SQTIHQWPATLVQPVGSPLSLECTVEGTSNPNLYWYRQAAGRGLQLLFYSVGIGQISSEVPQNLSASRPQDRQFILSSKKLLLSDSGFYLCAWNRDRDYGYTFGSGTRLTVV.

In its sample, this clone was seen a few times. This CDR3 reads CASSVRGDYNSPLHF. CDR3 sequence (DNA): TGTGCCAGCAGCGTCCGTGGCGATTATAATTCACCCCTCCACTTT. The chain joins TRBV7-2 to TRBJ1-6; no firm D call. Per the germline V gene, CDR1 is SGHTA and CDR2 is FQGNSA. Trimming removed 5 bases at V and 4 bases at J, with 12 bases between. The CDR3 extends over 15 amino acids. The complete variable domain, with remaining parts taken from reference TRBV7-2 and TRBJ1-6, reads GAGVSQSPSNKVTEKGKDVELRCDPISGHTALYWYRQSLGQGLEFLIYFQGNSAPDKSGLPSDRFSAERTGGSVSTLTIQRTQQEDSAVYLCASSVRGDYNSPLHFGNGTRLTVT.

This chain links TRBV5-8 with TRBJ1-2; 7 nucleotides align to TRBD1. The CDR3 totals 14 residues. Germline CDR1 and CDR2: SGHTS and YDEGEE. V shed 5 bases and J 1 base; nucleotides not matched to a gene: 5. Here the CDR3 DNA reads TGTGCCAGCAGTCAAGGGACAGTTAACTATGGCTACACCTTC. It yields the protein CASSQGTVNYGYTF.

The rearrangement links TRBV7-2 to TRBJ2-4; tentatively, D is TRBD2 (6 bases). This CDR3 contains 15 residues. Germline CDR1 SGHTA, CDR2 FQGNSA. Trimming took 0 bases from V and 9 from J, leaving 15 bases between them. The CDR3 is CASSLASENSGIQYF. DNA for the CDR3: TGTGCCAGCAGCTTAGCGTCGGAGAATAGCGGCATTCAGTACTTC.

The rearrangement joins TRBV6-5 to TRBJ1-5, with TRBD1 matching 7 bases. The CDR3 covers 15 residues. The germline CDR1 and CDR2 sequences are MNHEY and SVGAGI. After removal of 5 bases from V and 7 bases from J, the junction contained 11 bases not matched to a gene. The CDR3 DNA follows: TGTGCCAGCAGTCGACAGGGTTCTTGGGGACAGCCCCAGCATTTT. Amino acids: CASSRQGSWGQPQHF.

The chain is built from TRBV9 and TRBJ1-6, with D hard to call. The CDR3 has 13 residues. Trimming stripped 0 bases from V and 8 bases from J, with 6 bases between. CDR1 SGDLS and CDR2 YYNGEE come from the germline V gene. The CDR3 loop reads CASSVGVYSPLHF. In nucleotides, the CDR3 is TGTGCCAGCAGCGTAGGAGTGTATTCACCCCTCCACTTT.

The V and J genes are TRBV5-1 and TRBJ2-6; D gene uncertain. V lost 4 bases, J lost 0 bases, and 8 bases lay in between. The germline CDR1 and CDR2 sequences are SGHRS and YFSETQ. The CDR3 contains 15 residues. CDR3 coding DNA: TGCGCCAGCAGCACCAGCCTCTCTGGGGCCAACGTCCTGACTTTC. As protein: CASSTSLSGANVLTF. The full variable domain, completed using reference TRBV5-1 and TRBJ2-6, is KAGVTQTPRYLIKTRGQQVTLSCSPISGHRSVSWYQQTPGQGLQFLFEYFSETQRNKGNFPGRFSGRQFSNSRSEMNVSTLELGDSALYLCASSTSLSGANVLTFGAGSRLTVL.

The CDR3 loop is CASSAGFTATF. DNA for the CDR3: TGTGCCAGCAGCGCAGGGTTTACGGCCACCTTC. This chain links TRBV6-1 with TRBJ1-2; the D gene is possibly TRBD1 (5 bases). The CDR3 totals 11 residues. V gave up 6 bases and J gave up 13 bases, with 15 bases separating them. Per germline, CDR1 MNHNS and CDR2 SASEGT.

This chain joins TRBV11-1 and TRBJ2-5, with 7 bases that match TRBD2. CDR1 and CDR2 (germline): SGHAT, FQDESV (reference sequence). V trimming: 8 bases; J trimming: 4 bases; junction bases outside the gene matches: 4. The CDR3 sequence is 12 residues long. In DNA form, the CDR3 reads TGTGCCAGCGGACCGGGGGGAGAGACCCAGTACTTC. Residues: CASGPGGETQYF.

This clone was seen a few times. The CDR3 spells CAWSLFSGTDHSYNSPLHF. CDR3 bases: TGTGCCTGGAGTCTATTCTCCGGGACAGACCACTCCTATAATTCACCCCTCCACTTT. The rearrangement joins TRBV30 to TRBJ1-6; 7 bases map to TRBD1. The CDR3 sequence is 19 residues long. V was clipped by 2 bases and J by 0 bases; unmatched bases: 13. Germline values: CDR1 GTSNPN, CDR2 SVGIG (reference sequence).

The chain combines TRBV5-1 with TRBJ2-1; a weak D match, TRBD1 (5 bases). The CDR3 sequence is 15 residues long. V gave up 0 bases and J gave up 4 bases, with 11 bases separating them. Looked up from germline, CDR1 is SGHRS and CDR2 is YFSETQ. CDR3 region: CASSLVHQGYNEQFF. Here the CDR3 DNA reads TGCGCCAGCAGCTTGGTTCATCAGGGATACAATGAGCAGTTCTTC.

There are a few counts of this clone. The chain combines TRBV6-5 with TRBJ1-1; no definite D call. V gave up 0 bases and J gave up 4 bases, with 15 bases separating them. Per the germline V gene, CDR1 is MNHEY and CDR2 is SVGAGI. The CDR3 contains 16 residues. CDR3 nucleotides: TGTGCCAGCAGTTACTCGATTATGGGTTCGGGCACTGAAGCTTTCTTT. This sequence encodes CASSYSIMGSGTEAFF.

The V and J genes are TRBV5-1 and TRBJ1-2; no reliable D call. In germline, CDR1 is SGHRS, CDR2 YFSETQ. This CDR3 comprises 12 residues. Trimming pared 4 bases from V and 2 bases from J, leaving 6 bases between. CDR3 in amino acids: CASSGENYGYTF. CDR3 in DNA: TGCGCCAGCAGCGGGGAAAACTATGGCTACACCTTC.

The V call is TRBV30, the J call TRBJ1-5; TRBD1 matches 9 bases. Germline V gene lookup returns CDR1 GTSNPN and CDR2 SVGIG (reference sequence). CDR3 length: 12 amino acids. The junction had 1 base not matched to a gene; V was cut back by 4 bases and J by 6 bases. The CDR3 here is CAWTTGGQPQHF. The CDR3 DNA reads as TGTGCCTGGACGACAGGGGGTCAGCCCCAGCATTTT.

This clone appeared a few times. The rearrangement links TRBV7-9 to TRBJ2-1; D is unresolved. Germline values: CDR1 SEHNR, CDR2 FQNEAQ (reference sequence). The CDR3 has 14 amino acids. Trimming left V 3 bases short and J 4 bases short, with 10 bases between. The CDR3 nucleotides read TGTGCCAGCAGCTTGGCCGAACTTTACAATGAGCAGTTCTTC. This sequence encodes CASSLAELYNEQFF.

The rearrangement links TRBV10-3 to TRBJ1-2; 7 bases fit TRBD1. The CDR3 runs 12 residues. The V gene's germline CDR1 is ENHRY and CDR2 SYGVKD. Trimming removed 5 bases from V and 6 bases from J; junction bases left unmatched: 3. DNA of the CDR3: TGTGCCATCAGTCTACAGGGGAATGGCTACACCTTC. Protein sequence: CAISLQGNGYTF.

This chain links TRBV7-9 with TRBJ1-4, with 11 bases lining up with TRBD1. The ends lost 6 bases at V and 4 bases at J; junction bases unmatched: 7. This CDR3 has 16 residues. CDR1 and CDR2 (germline): SEHNR, FQNEAQ (reference sequence). As DNA, the CDR3 is TGTGCCAGCAGTTTCGGGACAGGGGGTATTAATGAAAAACTGTTTTTT. It translates to CASSFGTGGINEKLFF.

This chain joins TRBV5-6 and TRBJ1-4; TRBD1 agrees at 7 bases. Germline V gene sequence: CDR1 SGHDT, CDR2 YYEEEE. J gave up 4 bases and V 2 bases, and 5 bases lay outside the gene matches. The CDR3 length is 15 residues. Here the CDR3 DNA reads TGTGCCAGCAGCTTCCGGGACAGAGGTAATGAAAAACTGTTTTTT. Translation: CASSFRDRGNEKLFF.

This clone showed up just once. This chain connects TRBV19 to TRBJ1-1; the D gene is possibly TRBD1 (5 bases). CDR3 size: 16 residues. Trimming shortened V by 7 bases and J by 1 base, and 19 bases separated the two germline ends. Looked up from germline, CDR1 is LNHDA and CDR2 is SQIVND (reference sequence). The CDR3 region is CASTSWGGLPNTEAFF. The CDR3 DNA reads as TGTGCCAGTACCTCGTGGGGCGGACTCCCGAACACTGAAGCTTTCTTT.